This T cell receptor (beta chain) was sequenced during a study of blood T cell repertoires in COVID-19. Background on the study: COVID-19 samples collected from the United States, Italy and Spain covered acute and convalescent phases.

Study processing details: Estimation of nucleated cell counts relied on the amplification of reference gene primers. Only in-frame clones appear in the TCRdb table, and some are missing; sequencing was by immunoSEQ multiplex PCR. That table gives V, J and clone size, and the DNA gave D and trimming. The sample records about 480,000 clones, more than 75% being singletons. Across roughly 25 US areas, participants ranged in age from about 18 to 90 years. Resolution of symptoms, clearance, or two negative PCRs was present in recovered Cohort 3 donors. Germline CDR1 reads LGHDT; CDR2 reads YNNKEL (reference sequence). The V end was cut by 4 bases, the J end by 5 bases, with 10 bases between. CDR3 length: 13 residues.

This rearrangement joins TRBV3-1 (or the pseudogene TRBV3-2) to TRBJ2-3; tentative D call: TRBD1 (5 bases). This clonotype was obtained from a woman in her thirties or forties who had recovered from COVID-19. The sequenced material came from PBMCs or T cells enriched from blood (not recorded which). The CDR3 DNA reads as TGTGCCAGCAGCCTACGGCAGGGAGATACGCAGTATTTT. This sequence encodes CASSLRQGDTQYF.